A selection of T cell receptor beta chains follows, all from one sample in a study of cytomegalovirus exposure and HLA in healthy donors. Sequencing was performed with immunoSEQ multiplex PCR; in TCRdb, only in-frame clones are kept and a portion is missing. The sample shows 120,000 or so clones, roughly 87% of them seen only once. The specimen was PBMCs. These receptors all come from a woman younger than 35 in good health and CMV-seronegative. Both conserved end residues are part of each CDR3. A D gene is named only where the DNA matches it firmly. Expanded clones are given a class, and other clones once, few, many or no size at all.

CDR3,DNA,D,V,J,size
CASSHSIQGFNQPQHF,TGTGCCAGCTCACACTCGATACAGGGTTTCAATCAGCCCCAGCATTTT,.,TRBV18,TRBJ1-5,.
CASSIRRTGTGGSYEQYF,TGTGCCAGTAGTATTAGACGGACAGGCACAGGAGGTTCTTACGAGCAGTACTTC,TRBD1,TRBV19,TRBJ2-7,once
CASSLGRGQDGYTF,TGTGCCAGCAGCTTGGGCAGGGGGCAGGATGGCTACACCTTC,TRBD1,TRBV5-4,TRBJ1-2,few
CASSQDRQGLAFF,TGTGCCAGCAGCCAAGATCGCCAGGGGTTGGCTTTCTTT,.,TRBV4-2,TRBJ1-1,.
CSVAVAVTEAFF,TGCAGCGTTGCAGTGGCCGTTACCGAAGCTTTCTTT,.,TRBV29-1,TRBJ1-1,.
CSVETGVGIAFF,TGCAGCGTAGAGACAGGGGTGGGGATAGCTTTCTTT,TRBD1,TRBV29-1,TRBJ1-1,.
CASSGLLRGYNSPLHF,TGTGCCAGTTCGGGACTCCTGAGGGGTTATAATTCACCCCTCCACTTT,.,TRBV2,TRBJ1-6,.
CASSQGLNTEAFF,TGTGCCAGCAGCCAGGGCTTGAACACTGAAGCTTTCTTT,.,TRBV6-5,TRBJ1-1,.
CASTQHTEAFF,TGTGCCAGCACACAACACACTGAAGCTTTCTTT,.,TRBV2,TRBJ1-1,.
CSVARTGGNEKLFF,TGCAGCGTTGCGAGGACAGGGGGGAATGAAAAACTGTTTTTT,TRBD1,TRBV29-1,TRBJ1-4,.
CASSYRRQSSYNEQFF,TGTGCCAGCAGTTACCGCAGACAGAGCTCCTACAATGAGCAGTTCTTC,.,TRBV27,TRBJ2-1,once
CASMSPGVAGYTF,TGCGCCAGCATGTCACCGGGAGTAGCTGGCTACACCTTC,.,TRBV5-1,TRBJ1-2,.
CAWSRGGGGYTF,TGTGCCTGGAGTCGCGGGGGGGGAGGCTACACCTTC,.,TRBV30,TRBJ1-2,.
CASSKRQGAMNTEAFF,TGTGCCAGCAGCAAACGACAGGGGGCCATGAACACTGAAGCTTTCTTT,TRBD1,TRBV11-2,TRBJ1-1,.
CASSLGGGRITDTQYF,TGTGCCAGCAGCTTAGGGGGCGGGCGGATCACAGATACGCAGTATTTT,.,TRBV13,TRBJ2-3,.
CASSFDGYGYTF,TGTGCCAGCAGCTTCGACGGGTATGGCTACACCTTC,.,TRBV7-9,TRBJ1-2,once
CASSSQGHNTEAFF,TGTGCCAGCAGCTCCCAGGGGCATAACACTGAAGCTTTCTTT,.,TRBV7-3,TRBJ1-1,once
CASSSGTGNYGYTF,TGCGCCAGCAGCTCAGGGACAGGGAACTATGGCTACACCTTC,TRBD1,TRBV5-1,TRBJ1-2,once
CASSFTIDRGLGYTF,TGCGCCAGCAGCTTTACTATAGACAGGGGGCTTGGCTACACCTTC,TRBD1,TRBV5-1,TRBJ1-2,.
CASCASGRAVGEQFF,TGTGCCTCTTGCGCTAGCGGGAGGGCCGTTGGTGAGCAGTTCTTC,TRBD2,TRBV19,TRBJ2-1,.
CASSEAEINEKLFF,TGTGCCAGCAGTGAGGCGGAGATTAATGAAAAACTGTTTTTT,.,TRBV2,TRBJ1-4,.
CASSQGSLGTLAKNSQYF,TGCGCCAGCAGCCAGGGATCGCTGGGAACTCTAGCCAAAAACAGTCAGTACTTC,.,TRBV4-1,TRBJ2-4,.
CASSYVTGGGNQPQHF,TGTGCCAGCAGTTACGTTACAGGGGGCGGCAATCAGCCCCAGCATTTT,TRBD1,TRBV6-6,TRBJ1-5,.
CASSLSGNSYNEQFF,TGTGCCAGCAGTCTTAGCGGGAACTCCTACAATGAGCAGTTCTTC,TRBD2,TRBV28,TRBJ2-1,.
CAWSSKDRAYEQYF,TGTGCCTGGAGCAGTAAGGACAGAGCCTACGAGCAGTACTTC,.,TRBV30,TRBJ2-7,.
CASSLRGTGVSQPQHF,TGTGCCAGCAGCTTAAGGGGGACAGGGGTGAGTCAGCCCCAGCATTTT,TRBD1,TRBV5-6,TRBJ1-5,.
CASSEEPLAGLYGYTF,TGTGCCAGCAGTGAAGAACCCCTGGCAGGGCTCTATGGCTACACCTTC,.,TRBV6-1,TRBJ1-2,.
CASSVPDRLMKNCLFF,TGTGCCAGCAGCGTCCCGGACAGACTAATGAAAAATTGTCTGTTTTTT,.,TRBV2,TRBJ1-4,.
CASSIQGAGGYTF,TGTGCCAGTAGTATCCAAGGGGCAGGAGGCTACACCTTC,.,TRBV19,TRBJ1-2,.
CASNDIRHESMYGYTF,TGTGCCAGCAATGACATACGACACGAATCAATGTATGGCTACACCTTC,.,TRBV6-1,TRBJ1-2,.
CASSQSPSTNEKLFF,TGTGCCAGCTCACAAAGTCCATCAACTAATGAAAAACTGTTTTTT,.,TRBV5-6,TRBJ1-4,few
CASSGQGSGAFF,TGTGCCAGCAGTGGACAGGGCTCAGGAGCTTTCTTT,TRBD1,TRBV6-6,TRBJ1-1,.
CASSGSGTGARGYTF,TGTGCCAGCAGTGGATCCGGGACAGGGGCGCGGGGCTACACCTTC,TRBD1,TRBV6-1,TRBJ1-2,.
CASSLAAGSYGYTF,TGTGCCAGCAGCTTAGCGGCAGGTTCCTATGGCTACACCTTC,.,TRBV7-2,TRBJ1-2,.
CASSRFERRSYEQYF,TGTGCCAGCAGCCGGTTCGAGCGGAGGTCCTACGAGCAGTACTTC,.,TRBV6-7,TRBJ2-7,.
CASTKQGADTEAFF,TGTGCCAGCACCAAACAGGGGGCGGACACTGAAGCTTTCTTT,TRBD1,TRBV9,TRBJ1-1,.
CASSLQLGTAYEQYF,TGTGCTAGCAGTTTACAACTCGGGACAGCCTACGAGCAGTACTTC,TRBD1,TRBV27,TRBJ2-7,.
CAISDVQGVNEQYF,TGTGCCATCAGTGATGTACAGGGGGTAAACGAGCAGTACTTC,TRBD1,TRBV10-3,TRBJ2-7,few
CASSQEGRGWDEQFF,TGCGCCAGCAGCCAAGAAGGGAGGGGGTGGGATGAGCAGTTCTTC,.,TRBV4-1,TRBJ2-1,.
CASTNSPFGYTF,TGTGCCAGCACCAACTCCCCGTTCGGCTACACCTTC,.,TRBV6-5,TRBJ1-2,.
CSVEGGQFRINEQFF,TGCAGCGTTGAAGGGGGACAGTTTAGGATAAATGAGCAGTTCTTC,TRBD1,TRBV29-1,TRBJ2-1,.
CATGLDRTEAFF,TGTGCCACTGGACTGGACAGAACTGAAGCTTTCTTT,.,TRBV7-2,TRBJ1-1,.
CASSFTGLYTEAFF,TGTGCCAGCAGCTTCACAGGGCTATACACTGAAGCTTTCTTT,.,TRBV5-5,TRBJ1-1,once
CASSVGQVYGYTF,TGTGCCAGCAGCGTGGGGCAGGTCTATGGCTACACCTTC,.,TRBV25-1,TRBJ1-2,once
CASRIGTANTGELFF,TGTGCCAGCAGAATAGGGACAGCGAACACCGGGGAGCTGTTTTTT,TRBD1,TRBV6-5,TRBJ2-2,.
CASSDGTAKYSGANVLTF,TGTGCCAGCAGTGATGGGACAGCCAAATACTCTGGGGCCAACGTCCTGACTTTC,TRBD1,TRBV27,TRBJ2-6,.
CASSLVGTGFGYTF,TGTGCCAGCAGCTTGGTTGGGACAGGGTTTGGCTACACCTTC,TRBD1,TRBV5-6,TRBJ1-2,.
CASSQRRLAGDPGEGETQYF,TGTGCCAGCAGCCAACGCAGACTAGCGGGGGACCCCGGGGAGGGGGAGACCCAGTACTTC,TRBD2,TRBV4-2,TRBJ2-5,.
CASSPGQGPYEQYF,TGTGCCAGCAGCCCAGGACAGGGACCCTACGAGCAGTACTTC,TRBD1,TRBV11-2,TRBJ2-7,.
CASSRGGVTEAFF,TGTGCCAGCAGCCGCGGCGGGGTCACTGAAGCTTTCTTT,.,TRBV5-4,TRBJ1-1,few